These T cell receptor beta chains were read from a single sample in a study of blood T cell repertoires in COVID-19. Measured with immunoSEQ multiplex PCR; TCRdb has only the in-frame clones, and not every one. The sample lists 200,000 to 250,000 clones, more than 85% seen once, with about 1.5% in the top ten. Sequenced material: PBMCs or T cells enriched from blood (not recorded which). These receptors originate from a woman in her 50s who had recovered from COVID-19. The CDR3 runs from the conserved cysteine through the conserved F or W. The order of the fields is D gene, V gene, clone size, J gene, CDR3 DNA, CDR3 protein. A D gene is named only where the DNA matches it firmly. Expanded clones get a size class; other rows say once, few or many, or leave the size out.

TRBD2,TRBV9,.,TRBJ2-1,TGTGCCAGCAGCGTAAGAGCGGGAACCTACAATGAGCAGTTCTTC,CASSVRAGTYNEQFF
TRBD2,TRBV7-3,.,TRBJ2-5,TGTGCCAGCAGCTTAAGGGGACTAGCGGGTCTCATGGAGACCCAGTACTTC,CASSLRGLAGLMETQYF
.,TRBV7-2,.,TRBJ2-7,TGTGCCAGCAGCTTATCCGGTTCCTACGAGCAGTACTTC,CASSLSGSYEQYF
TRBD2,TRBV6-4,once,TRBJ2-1,TGTGCCAGCAAATTACTAGCGGGAGGAAACAATGAGCAGTTCTTC,CASKLLAGGNNEQFF
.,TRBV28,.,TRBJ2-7,TGTGCCAGCAGTTCATCCTCCGGGCTAGTAGCGCGTCCCTACGAGCAGTACTTC,CASSSSSGLVARPYEQYF
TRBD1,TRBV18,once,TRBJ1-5,TGTGCCAGCTCACAAAACGACAGGGACAATCAGCCCCAGCATTTT,CASSQNDRDNQPQHF
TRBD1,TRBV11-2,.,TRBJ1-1,TGTGCCAGCAGCTCAATCGGGACAGCCCATGAAGCTTTCTTT,CASSSIGTAHEAFF
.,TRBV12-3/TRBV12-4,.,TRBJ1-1,TGTGCCAGCAGTCCACATGAAGAAGCTTTCTTT,CASSPHEEAFF
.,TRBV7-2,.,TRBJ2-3,TGTGCCAGCAGCCTTGCAATTAGTAGCACAGATACGCAGTATTTT,CASSLAISSTDTQYF
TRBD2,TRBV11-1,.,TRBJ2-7,TGTGCCAGCAGCTTAGAAGGGACTAGAATTCAATACGAGCAGTACTTC,CASSLEGTRIQYEQYF
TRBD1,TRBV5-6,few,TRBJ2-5,TGTGCCAGCAGTCGAAGGACAGGGGTCCAAGAGACCCAGTACTTC,CASSRRTGVQETQYF
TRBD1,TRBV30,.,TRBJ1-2,TGTGCCTGGAGTGAGGGACAGGGGGACTATGGCTACACCTTC,CAWSEGQGDYGYTF
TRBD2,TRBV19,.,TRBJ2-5,TGTGCCAGTAGACTCTCTAGCGGGAGCCTAGAGACCCAGTACTTC,CASRLSSGSLETQYF